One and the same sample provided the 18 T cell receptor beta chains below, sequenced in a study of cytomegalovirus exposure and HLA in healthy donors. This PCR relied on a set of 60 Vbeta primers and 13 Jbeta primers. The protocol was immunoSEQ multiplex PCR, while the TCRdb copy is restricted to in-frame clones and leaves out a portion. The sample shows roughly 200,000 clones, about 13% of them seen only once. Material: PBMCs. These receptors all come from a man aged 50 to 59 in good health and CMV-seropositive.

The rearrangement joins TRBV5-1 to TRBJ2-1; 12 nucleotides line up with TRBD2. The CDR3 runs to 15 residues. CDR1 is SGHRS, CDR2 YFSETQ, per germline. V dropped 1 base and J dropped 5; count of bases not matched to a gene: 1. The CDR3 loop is CASSLTSGGNNEQFF. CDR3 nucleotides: TGCGCCAGCAGCTTGACTAGCGGGGGGAACAATGAGCAGTTCTTC. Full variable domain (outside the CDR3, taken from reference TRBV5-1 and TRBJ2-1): KAGVTQTPRYLIKTRGQQVTLSCSPISGHRSVSWYQQTPGQGLQFLFEYFSETQRNKGNFPGRFSGRQFSNSRSEMNVSTLELGDSALYLCASSLTSGGNNEQFFGPGTRLTVL.

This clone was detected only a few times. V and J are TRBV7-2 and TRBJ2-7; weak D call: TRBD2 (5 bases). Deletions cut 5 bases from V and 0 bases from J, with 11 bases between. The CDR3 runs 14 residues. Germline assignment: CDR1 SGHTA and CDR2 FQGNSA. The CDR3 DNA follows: TGTGCCAGCAGCCCGGACTCTTTCTCCTACGAGCAGTACGTC. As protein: CASSPDSFSYEQYV.

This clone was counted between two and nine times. Written as DNA, the CDR3 is TGTGCCAGCAGTTATGTCGGGACAGGGAAAGAGACCCAGTACTTC. It codes for CASSYVGTGKETQYF. The genes are TRBV6-5 and TRBJ2-5, with 9 bases fitting TRBD1. V lost 3 bases, J lost 3 bases, and 5 bases stayed unmatched. Germline values: CDR1 MNHEY, CDR2 SVGAGI. There are 15 residues in the CDR3.

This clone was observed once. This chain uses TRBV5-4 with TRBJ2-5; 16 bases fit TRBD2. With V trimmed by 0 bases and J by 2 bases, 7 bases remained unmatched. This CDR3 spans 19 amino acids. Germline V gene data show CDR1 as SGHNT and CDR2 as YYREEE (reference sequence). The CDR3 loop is CASSLAGTSGGAGQETQYF. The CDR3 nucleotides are TGTGCCAGCAGCTTGGCAGGGACTAGCGGGGGGGCCGGGCAAGAGACCCAGTACTTC.

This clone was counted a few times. For the CDR3, the DNA is TGCACCAGCAGCCAATCACTCTACGGGGGGGCCCACGAGCAGTACGTC. This encodes CTSSQSLYGGAHEQYV. The V gene is TRBV1, the J gene TRBJ2-7; TRBD2 is the table's D call, not checked against the DNA. TRBV1 is a recognized pseudogene. CDR3 length equals 16 residues.

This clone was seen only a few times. CDR3 amino acids: CASSGAGAIYEQYF. Here the CDR3 DNA reads TGTGCCAGCAGTGGGGCGGGGGCTATTTACGAGCAGTACTTC. This chain uses TRBV28 with TRBJ2-7; tentative D call: TRBD2 (7 bases). The V and J ends lost 5 bases and 4 bases respectively, with 15 bases between them. The CDR3 sequence is 14 residues long. CDR1 is MDHEN and CDR2 is SYDVKM in the germline V gene.

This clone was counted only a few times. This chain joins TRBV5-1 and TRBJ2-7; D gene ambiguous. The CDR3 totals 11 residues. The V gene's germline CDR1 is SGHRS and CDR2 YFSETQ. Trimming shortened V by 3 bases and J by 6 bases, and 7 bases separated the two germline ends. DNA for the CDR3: TGCGCCAGCAGCTGGGCCGGCGAGCAGTACTTC. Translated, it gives CASSWAGEQYF. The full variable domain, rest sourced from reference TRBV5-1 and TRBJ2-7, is KAGVTQTPRYLIKTRGQQVTLSCSPISGHRSVSWYQQTPGQGLQFLFEYFSETQRNKGNFPGRFSGRQFSNSRSEMNVSTLELGDSALYLCASSWAGEQYFGPGTRLTVT.

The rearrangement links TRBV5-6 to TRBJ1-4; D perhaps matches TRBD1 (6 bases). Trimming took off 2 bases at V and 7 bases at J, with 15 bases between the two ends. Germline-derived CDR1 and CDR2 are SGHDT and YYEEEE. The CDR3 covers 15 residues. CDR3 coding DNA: TGTGCCAGCAGCTTCGGACAGTCGGCGAGTGAAAAACTGTTTTTT. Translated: CASSFGQSASEKLFF.

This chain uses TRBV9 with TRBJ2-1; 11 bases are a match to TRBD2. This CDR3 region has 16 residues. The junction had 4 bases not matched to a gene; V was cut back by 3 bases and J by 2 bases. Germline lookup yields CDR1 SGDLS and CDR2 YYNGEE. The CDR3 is CASSAASGGTYNEQFF. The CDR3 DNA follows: TGTGCCAGCAGCGCGGCTAGCGGGGGGACCTACAATGAGCAGTTCTTC.

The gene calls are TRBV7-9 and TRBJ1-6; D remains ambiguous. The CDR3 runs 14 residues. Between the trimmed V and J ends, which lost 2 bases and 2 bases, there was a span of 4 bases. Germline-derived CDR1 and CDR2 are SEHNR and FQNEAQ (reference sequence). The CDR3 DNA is TGTGCCAGCAGCTTAACAGCCTATAATTCACCCCTCCACTTT. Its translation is CASSLTAYNSPLHF.

The CDR3 region has the DNA TGTGCCTGGGGACAGGGGGACAATCAGCCCCAGCATTTT. Translating it yields CAWGQGDNQPQHF. The chain joins TRBV30 to TRBJ1-5; the match to TRBD1 covers 10 bases. This CDR3 spans 13 amino acids. Germline V gene lookup returns CDR1 GTSNPN and CDR2 SVGIG (reference sequence). Trimming cost V 5 bases and J 3 bases; bases outside gene matches: 1. The complete variable domain, with remaining parts taken from reference TRBV30 and TRBJ1-5, reads SQTIHQWPATLVQPVGSPLSLECTVEGTSNPNLYWYRQAAGRGLQLLFYSVGIGQISSEVPQNLSASRPQDRQFILSSKKLLLSDSGFYLCAWGQGDNQPQHFGDGTRLSIL.

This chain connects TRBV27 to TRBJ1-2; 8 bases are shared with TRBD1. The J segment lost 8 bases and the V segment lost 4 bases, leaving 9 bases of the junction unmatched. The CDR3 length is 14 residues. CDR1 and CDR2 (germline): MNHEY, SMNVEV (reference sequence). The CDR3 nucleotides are TGTGCCAGCAGTTGGACAGGGATGTCCGCGGGCTACACCTTC. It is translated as CASSWTGMSAGYTF.

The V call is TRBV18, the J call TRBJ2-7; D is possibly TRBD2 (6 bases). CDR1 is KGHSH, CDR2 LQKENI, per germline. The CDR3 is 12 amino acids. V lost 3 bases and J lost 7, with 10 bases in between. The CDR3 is CASSPGGGEQYV. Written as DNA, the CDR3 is TGTGCCAGCTCACCTGGTGGAGGGGAGCAGTACGTC.

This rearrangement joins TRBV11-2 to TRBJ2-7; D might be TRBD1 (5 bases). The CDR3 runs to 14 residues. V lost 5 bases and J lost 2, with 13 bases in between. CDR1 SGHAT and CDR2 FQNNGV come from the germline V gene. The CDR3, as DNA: TGTGCCAGCAGCCACAGGATGACAACCTACGAGCAGTACTTC. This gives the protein CASSHRMTTYEQYF.

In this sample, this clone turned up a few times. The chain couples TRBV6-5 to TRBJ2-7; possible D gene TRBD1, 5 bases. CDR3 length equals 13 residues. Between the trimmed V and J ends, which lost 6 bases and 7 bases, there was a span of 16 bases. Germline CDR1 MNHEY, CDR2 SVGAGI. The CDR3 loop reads CASRKPAGMEQYF. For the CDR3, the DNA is TGTGCCAGCAGGAAGCCCGCAGGGATGGAGCAGTACTTC.

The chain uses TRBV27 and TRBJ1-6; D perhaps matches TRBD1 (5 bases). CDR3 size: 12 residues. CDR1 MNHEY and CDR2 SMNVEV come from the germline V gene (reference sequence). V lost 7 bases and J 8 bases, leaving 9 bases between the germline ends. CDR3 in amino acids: CASNRGDSPLHF. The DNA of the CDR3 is TGTGCCAGCAACCGGGGGGATTCACCCCTCCACTTT.

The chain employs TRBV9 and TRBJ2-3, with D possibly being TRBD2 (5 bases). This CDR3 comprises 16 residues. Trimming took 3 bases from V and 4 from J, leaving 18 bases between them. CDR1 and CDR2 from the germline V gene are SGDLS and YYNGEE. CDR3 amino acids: CASSGASSSAADTQYF. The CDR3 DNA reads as TGTGCCAGCAGCGGAGCTTCTAGCTCAGCAGCAGATACGCAGTATTTT.

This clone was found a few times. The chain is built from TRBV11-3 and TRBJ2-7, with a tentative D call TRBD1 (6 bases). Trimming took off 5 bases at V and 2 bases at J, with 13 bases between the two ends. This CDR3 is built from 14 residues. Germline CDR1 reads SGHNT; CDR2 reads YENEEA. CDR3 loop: CASSPQGLAYEQYV. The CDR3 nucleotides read TGTGCCAGCAGCCCACAGGGCTTGGCCTACGAGCAGTACGTC.